Listed below are T cell receptor beta chains from one sample, sequenced in a study of shared clonotypes between healthy human individuals. Only in-frame clones appear in the TCRdb table, and some are missing; sequencing was by immunoSEQ multiplex PCR. The table lists about 490,000 clones, over 60% of them singletons. Sequences were obtained from PBMCs. These receptors all stem from a woman aged 40 to 50 in good health. Some clones in this sample may be carry-over from other donors' samples. Each CDR3 is given with its conserved first and last residue. D genes are given only for firm matches. Expanded clones are given a class, and other clones once, few, many or no size at all.

J gene: TRBJ1-1
clone size: -
V gene: TRBV6-5
D gene: -
CDR3 DNA: TGTGCCAGCAGTTACTCATTTCGGGATGAAGCTTTCTTT
CDR3 protein: CASSYSFRDEAFF

J gene: TRBJ2-3
clone size: few
V gene: TRBV10-3
D gene: TRBD2
CDR3 DNA: TGTGCCATCAGACCCGGGGGGGCGGCAGATACGCAGTATTTT
CDR3 protein: CAIRPGGAADTQYF

J gene: TRBJ2-7
clone size: -
V gene: TRBV19
D gene: -
CDR3 DNA: TGTGCCAGTAGTATCGTTTCGCCGGGTCCAACCCGAACCTACGAGCAGTACTTC
CDR3 protein: CASSIVSPGPTRTYEQYF

J gene: TRBJ2-3
clone size: -
V gene: TRBV5-1
D gene: TRBD2
CDR3 DNA: TGCGCCAGCAGCCACGGGACTAGCGGATACACAGATACGCAGTATTTT
CDR3 protein: CASSHGTSGYTDTQYF

J gene: TRBJ2-2
clone size: -
V gene: TRBV5-1
D gene: -
CDR3 DNA: TGCGCCAGCAGCATCGGGACCGGTGATGGGGAGCTGTTTTTT
CDR3 protein: CASSIGTGDGELFF

J gene: TRBJ2-7
clone size: -
V gene: TRBV18
D gene: -
CDR3 DNA: TGTGCCAGCTCACCAGGGCTCTTGTCCTACGAGCAGTACTTC
CDR3 protein: CASSPGLLSYEQYF

J gene: TRBJ2-3
clone size: -
V gene: TRBV6-5
D gene: -
CDR3 DNA: TGTGCCAGCAGTCAACCCACCGGCATGACAGATACGCAGTATTTT
CDR3 protein: CASSQPTGMTDTQYF

J gene: TRBJ2-7
clone size: -
V gene: TRBV4-3
D gene: TRBD1
CDR3 DNA: TGCGCCAGCAGCGCCCAGGGGGCCCCCTCCTACGAGCAGTACTTC
CDR3 protein: CASSAQGAPSYEQYF

J gene: TRBJ2-2
clone size: few
V gene: TRBV5-1
D gene: TRBD2
CDR3 DNA: TGCGCCAGCAGCCCCGGACTAGACACCGGGGAGCTGTTTTTT
CDR3 protein: CASSPGLDTGELFF

J gene: TRBJ2-7
clone size: -
V gene: TRBV6-1
D gene: TRBD1
CDR3 DNA: TGTGCCAGCAGTATTCGGGACAGGGCCTACGAGCAGTACTTC
CDR3 protein: CASSIRDRAYEQYF

J gene: TRBJ2-4
clone size: once
V gene: TRBV11-2
D gene: -
CDR3 DNA: TGTGCCAGCAGCTCGACTCTAGCCAAAAACATTCAGTACTTC
CDR3 protein: CASSSTLAKNIQYF

J gene: TRBJ2-7
clone size: -
V gene: TRBV18
D gene: -
CDR3 DNA: TGTGCCAGCTCACCCGCCTCCTACGAGCAGTACTTC
CDR3 protein: CASSPASYEQYF

J gene: TRBJ2-7
clone size: -
V gene: TRBV9
D gene: TRBD2
CDR3 DNA: TGTGCCAGCAGCCGGGGTCTAGCGGGAATCGGTCACTTCCCCGAGCAGTACTTC
CDR3 protein: CASSRGLAGIGHFPEQYF

J gene: TRBJ2-3
clone size: few
V gene: TRBV6-4
D gene: TRBD2
CDR3 DNA: TGTGCCAGCAGCGAGGGGAGGGACACAGATACGCAGTATTTT
CDR3 protein: CASSEGRDTDTQYF

J gene: TRBJ2-7
clone size: -
V gene: TRBV29-1
D gene: TRBD1
CDR3 DNA: TGCAGCGTTGAAGATGGGACAGGGGGATCCTACGAGCAGTACTTC
CDR3 protein: CSVEDGTGGSYEQYF

J gene: TRBJ2-7
clone size: -
V gene: TRBV7-2
D gene: TRBD2
CDR3 DNA: TGTGCCAGCAGCTTAGCGGCGGGAGGGTACGAGCAGTACTTC
CDR3 protein: CASSLAAGGYEQYF

J gene: TRBJ1-1
clone size: -
V gene: TRBV6-1
D gene: -
CDR3 DNA: TGTGCCAGCAGTAAAGAGGCTGAGGGACGGCAGCGCGTTTCTGAAGCTTTCTTT
CDR3 protein: CASSKEAEGRQRVSEAFF

J gene: TRBJ1-1
clone size: -
V gene: TRBV7-8
D gene: -
CDR3 DNA: TGTGCCAGCAGCATCAGCCAGGGGCGGGGAGCTTTCTTT
CDR3 protein: CASSISQGRGAFF

J gene: TRBJ1-3
clone size: -
V gene: TRBV28
D gene: -
CDR3 DNA: TGTGCCAGCAGTTTAACCGGGGGGCTGGTTACTGGAAACACCATATATTTT
CDR3 protein: CASSLTGGLVTGNTIYF

J gene: TRBJ2-2
clone size: once
V gene: TRBV27
D gene: TRBD2
CDR3 DNA: TGTGCCAGCAGCCGGACTAGCGGATCGACGAACACCGGGGAGCTGTTTTTT
CDR3 protein: CASSRTSGSTNTGELFF

J gene: TRBJ2-1
clone size: -
V gene: TRBV11-2
D gene: -
CDR3 DNA: TGTGCCAGCAGCTTTGGTAGGGGGTCCGATGAGCAGTTCTTC
CDR3 protein: CASSFGRGSDEQFF

J gene: TRBJ2-4
clone size: -
V gene: TRBV6-1
D gene: TRBD1
CDR3 DNA: TGTGCCAGCAGTGAAAGGGACAGCCGAAACATTCAGTACTTC
CDR3 protein: CASSERDSRNIQYF

J gene: TRBJ1-5
clone size: -
V gene: TRBV6-1
D gene: -
CDR3 DNA: TGTGCCAGCAGTGAAAGCCAGGCTTCAAGCAATCAGCCCCAGCATTTT
CDR3 protein: CASSESQASSNQPQHF

J gene: TRBJ2-4
clone size: -
V gene: TRBV29-1
D gene: -
CDR3 DNA: TGCAGCGTTGACGGTCCGGGGGACAAAAACATTCAGTACTTC
CDR3 protein: CSVDGPGDKNIQYF

J gene: TRBJ2-2
clone size: -
V gene: TRBV5-4
D gene: TRBD1
CDR3 DNA: TGTGCCAGCAGCTTATGGGGACAGGCTGCCGGGGAGCTGTTTTTT
CDR3 protein: CASSLWGQAAGELFF

J gene: TRBJ2-3
clone size: -
V gene: TRBV2
D gene: TRBD2
CDR3 DNA: TGTGTCTCCGAGGGGAGGGGTGGCACAGATACGCAGTATTTT
CDR3 protein: CVSEGRGGTDTQYF

J gene: TRBJ2-3
clone size: few
V gene: TRBV19
D gene: -
CDR3 DNA: TGTGCCAGTAGGAGGGCAGCAGCGACAGATACGCAGTATTTT
CDR3 protein: CASRRAAATDTQYF

J gene: TRBJ2-1
clone size: once
V gene: TRBV30
D gene: TRBD1
CDR3 DNA: TGTGCCTGGAGTGACAGGGGAAGGATCGATGAGCAGTTCTTC
CDR3 protein: CAWSDRGRIDEQFF

J gene: TRBJ2-7
clone size: -
V gene: TRBV5-1
D gene: TRBD2
CDR3 DNA: TGCGCCAGCAGCCAGACTAGCGGGAGATCATCCTACGAGCAGTACTTC
CDR3 protein: CASSQTSGRSSYEQYF

J gene: TRBJ2-7
clone size: -
V gene: TRBV27
D gene: -
CDR3 DNA: TGTGCCAGCAGTCTCTCCGGGACAAGCGAGCAGTACTTC
CDR3 protein: CASSLSGTSEQYF

J gene: TRBJ2-5
clone size: -
V gene: TRBV5-6
D gene: TRBD2
CDR3 DNA: TGTGCCAGCAGCTTGACTAGCGGGAGTAGAGAGACCCAGTACTTC
CDR3 protein: CASSLTSGSRETQYF

J gene: TRBJ2-2
clone size: -
V gene: TRBV21-1
D gene: -
CDR3 DNA: TGTGCCAGCAGCAAAACGGCGGGAGTTATCGGGGAGCTGTTTTTT
CDR3 protein: CASSKTAGVIGELFF

J gene: TRBJ2-7
clone size: -
V gene: TRBV7-2
D gene: TRBD2
CDR3 DNA: TGTGCCAGCAGCTTATTGACTGCGGGGAGGGACGAGCAGTACTTC
CDR3 protein: CASSLLTAGRDEQYF

J gene: TRBJ2-5
clone size: -
V gene: TRBV30
D gene: TRBD1
CDR3 DNA: TGTGCCTGGAGCGGAGGACAGGGCCACCAAGAGACCCAGTACTTC
CDR3 protein: CAWSGGQGHQETQYF

J gene: TRBJ2-2
clone size: -
V gene: TRBV19
D gene: -
CDR3 DNA: TGTCCCACCCCCCTCGGCACCGGGGAGCTGTTTTTT
CDR3 protein: CPTPLGTGELFF

J gene: TRBJ2-7
clone size: -
V gene: TRBV5-6
D gene: -
CDR3 DNA: TGTGCCAGCAGCCTGGGGAGCGGCCTCCTCTACGAGCAGTACTTC
CDR3 protein: CASSLGSGLLYEQYF

J gene: TRBJ1-2
clone size: once
V gene: TRBV4-1
D gene: TRBD1
CDR3 DNA: TGCGCCAGCAGCCAAGAGGTGGACAGGGGCGTTGGTGGCTACACCTTC
CDR3 protein: CASSQEVDRGVGGYTF

J gene: TRBJ2-5
clone size: -
V gene: TRBV5-1
D gene: -
CDR3 DNA: TGCGCCAGCAGCTTGGGGCCGGGGAGCCAAGAGACCCAGTACTTC
CDR3 protein: CASSLGPGSQETQYF

J gene: TRBJ2-5
clone size: -
V gene: TRBV29-1
D gene: -
CDR3 DNA: TGCAGCGTTGAAGATGGACAGCAAGAGACCCAGTACTTC
CDR3 protein: CSVEDGQQETQYF

J gene: TRBJ2-1
clone size: -
V gene: TRBV18
D gene: TRBD2
CDR3 DNA: TGTGCCAGCTCACCGACTAGCGGGCCCTCCTACAATGAGCAGTTCTTC
CDR3 protein: CASSPTSGPSYNEQFF

J gene: TRBJ2-7
clone size: -
V gene: TRBV7-9
D gene: TRBD2
CDR3 DNA: TGTGCCAGCAGCTTAGCCCTGAGCGGGAGGCTCTACGAGCAGTACTTC
CDR3 protein: CASSLALSGRLYEQYF

J gene: TRBJ2-1
clone size: -
V gene: TRBV19
D gene: -
CDR3 DNA: TGTGCCAGTAGTATAGTAACGACAGGCAACCACAATGAGCAGTTCTTC
CDR3 protein: CASSIVTTGNHNEQFF

J gene: TRBJ1-2
clone size: -
V gene: TRBV11-2
D gene: TRBD1
CDR3 DNA: TGTGCCAGCAGCTGGGGGACAGGGGCTAACTATGGCTACACCTTC
CDR3 protein: CASSWGTGANYGYTF

J gene: TRBJ1-1
clone size: -
V gene: TRBV18
D gene: -
CDR3 DNA: TGTGCCAGCTCACCAACGGGACTGAACACTGAAGCTTTCTTT
CDR3 protein: CASSPTGLNTEAFF